The subject of this entry is one TCR beta chain. Its antigen is undetermined. Regarding time point: newly diagnosed GD, antithyroid drugs for less than 3 months. RNA extracted from PBMCs served as the sequencing template. Collection of peripheral blood (approximately 9 milliliters) was done using EDTA tubes. This entry comes from a study of regulatory T cells in long-lasting Graves disease. Whole-study findings and limits: It was possible that the small sample size reduced accuracy. Preferential use of TRBV28, TRBJ1-2 and TRBJ2-5 was seen in persistent disease.

Arm-PCR of CDR3 regions and iRepertoire HTBI primers were the basis on which TCR beta libraries were built. In TCRdb, the multiplex PCR reads were re-called with MiXCR into one record per CDR3 protein. The sample lists about 380,000 distinct CDR3 sequences; roughly a sixth were seen once. This CDR3 contains 16 residues. Germline CDR1 SGHTA, CDR2 FQGNSA. Trimming at V came to 1 base and at J to 5 bases, leaving 4 bases not matched to a gene. V gene TRBV7-2 combines with J gene TRBJ2-3; 12 nucleotides line up with TRBD2. Specimen: peripheral blood mononuclear cells (PBMCs), collected at new diagnosis, from a patient treated with antithyroid drugs. The receptor comes from a female donor with Graves disease. The CDR3 DNA reads TGTGCCAGCAGCTTAGGGACTAGCGGGGTGGGAGATACGCAGTATTTT. It specifies CASSLGTSGVGDTQYF. Combining the CDR3 with reference TRBV7-2 and TRBJ2-3 gives the whole variable domain GAGVSQSPSNKVTEKGKDVELRCDPISGHTALYWYRQSLGQGLEFLIYFQGNSAPDKSGLPSDRFSAERTGGSVSTLTIQRTQQEDSAVYLCASSLGTSGVGDTQYFGPGTRLTVL.